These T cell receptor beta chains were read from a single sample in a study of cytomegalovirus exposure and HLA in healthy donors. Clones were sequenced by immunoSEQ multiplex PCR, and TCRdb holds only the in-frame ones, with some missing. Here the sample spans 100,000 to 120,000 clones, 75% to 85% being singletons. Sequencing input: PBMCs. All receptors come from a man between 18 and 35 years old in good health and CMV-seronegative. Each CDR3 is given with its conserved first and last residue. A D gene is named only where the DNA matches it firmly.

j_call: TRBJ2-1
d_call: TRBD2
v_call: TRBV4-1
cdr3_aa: CASSLVGASGSGEQFF

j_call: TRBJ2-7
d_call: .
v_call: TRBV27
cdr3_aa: CASRVTSFSYEQYF

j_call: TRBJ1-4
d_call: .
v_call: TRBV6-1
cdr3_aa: CASSEAADGGEKLFF

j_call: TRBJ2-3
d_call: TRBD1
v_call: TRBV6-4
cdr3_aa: CASSVGTGGLDTQYF

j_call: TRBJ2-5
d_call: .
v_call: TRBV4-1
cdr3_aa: CASSPLVTGIQETQYF

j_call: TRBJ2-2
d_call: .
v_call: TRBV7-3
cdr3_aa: CASSSHPRPGELFF

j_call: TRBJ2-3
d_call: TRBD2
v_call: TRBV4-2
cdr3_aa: CASSQGRSSGSTDTQYF

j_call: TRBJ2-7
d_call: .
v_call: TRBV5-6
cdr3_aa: CASSYLADSSYEQYF

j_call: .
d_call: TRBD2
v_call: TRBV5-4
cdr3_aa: CASSLEASGRSGYEQYF

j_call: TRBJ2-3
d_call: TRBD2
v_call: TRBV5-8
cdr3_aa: CASSARLTSGRADTQYF

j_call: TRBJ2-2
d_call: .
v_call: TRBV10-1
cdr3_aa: CASSEVVRGGELFF

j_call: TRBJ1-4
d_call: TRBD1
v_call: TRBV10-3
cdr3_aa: CAISEDRASEKLFF

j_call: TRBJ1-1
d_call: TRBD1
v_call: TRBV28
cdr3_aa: CASSPPGTGIRGTEAFF

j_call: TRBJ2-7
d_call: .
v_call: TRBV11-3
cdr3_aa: CASSLTPGSYEQYF

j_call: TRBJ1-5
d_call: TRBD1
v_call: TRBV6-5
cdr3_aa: CATQKDRGNQPQHF

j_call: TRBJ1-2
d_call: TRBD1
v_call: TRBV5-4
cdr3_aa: CASSAGTVTNYGYTF

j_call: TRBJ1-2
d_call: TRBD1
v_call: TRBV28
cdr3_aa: CATCRPPGQGYYGYTF

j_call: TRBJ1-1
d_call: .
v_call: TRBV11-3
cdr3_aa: CASSSGRGRTEAFF

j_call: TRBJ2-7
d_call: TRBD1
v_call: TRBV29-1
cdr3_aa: CSVEAGTANSYEQYF

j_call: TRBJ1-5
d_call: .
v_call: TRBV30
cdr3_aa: CAWSGEGQPQHF

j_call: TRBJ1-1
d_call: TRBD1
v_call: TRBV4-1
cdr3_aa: CASSRTGTGSTEAFF

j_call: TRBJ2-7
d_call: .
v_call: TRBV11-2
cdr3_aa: CASNRDSRYGEQYF

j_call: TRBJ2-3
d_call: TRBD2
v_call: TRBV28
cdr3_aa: CATSFGASGDADTQYF

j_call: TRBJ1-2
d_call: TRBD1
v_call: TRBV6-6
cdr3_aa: CASSYGDSLGYGYTF

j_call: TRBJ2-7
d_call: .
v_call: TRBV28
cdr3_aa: CASRDRSGLQVYEQYF

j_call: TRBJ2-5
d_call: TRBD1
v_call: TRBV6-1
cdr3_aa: CASSAGTEQETQYF

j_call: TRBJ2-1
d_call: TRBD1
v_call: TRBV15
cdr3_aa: CATSTLRGRDEQFF

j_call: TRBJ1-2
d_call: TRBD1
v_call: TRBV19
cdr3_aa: CASRLQGAGGYTF

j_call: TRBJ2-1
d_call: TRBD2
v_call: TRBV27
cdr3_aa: CASSLVAGGINEQFF

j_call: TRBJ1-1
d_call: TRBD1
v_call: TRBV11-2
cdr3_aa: CASSFLTGDTEAFF

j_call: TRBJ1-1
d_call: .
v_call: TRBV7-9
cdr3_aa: CASSPGDLNTEAFF

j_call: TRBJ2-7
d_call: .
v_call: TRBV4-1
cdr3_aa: CASSQLGSSSYEQYF

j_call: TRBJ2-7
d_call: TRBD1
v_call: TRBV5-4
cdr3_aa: CASRKRQGPPYEQYF

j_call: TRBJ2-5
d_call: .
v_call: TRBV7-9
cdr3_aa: CSSSLRRQGTQYF

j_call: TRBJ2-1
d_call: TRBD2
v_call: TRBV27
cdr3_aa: CASSSTGLAEYNEQFF

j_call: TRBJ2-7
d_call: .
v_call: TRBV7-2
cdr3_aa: CASSSPVGGYEQYF

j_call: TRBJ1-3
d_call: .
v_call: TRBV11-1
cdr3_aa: CASSFSDQWGNTIYF

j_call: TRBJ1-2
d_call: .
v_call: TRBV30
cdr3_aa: CAWPPHQGFLYGYTF

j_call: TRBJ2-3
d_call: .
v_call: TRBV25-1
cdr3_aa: CASSEWSGLTDTQYF

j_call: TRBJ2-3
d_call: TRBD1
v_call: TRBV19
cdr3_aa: CASSVQGASTDTQYF

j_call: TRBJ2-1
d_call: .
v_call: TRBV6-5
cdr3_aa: CASSNYEHIEQFF

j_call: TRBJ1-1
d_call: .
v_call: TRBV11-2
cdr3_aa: CASSREAGIAFF

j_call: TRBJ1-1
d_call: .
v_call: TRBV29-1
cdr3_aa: CSVDGGVKTEAFF